The subject of this entry is one TCR beta chain. Its antigen is unknown. The sample belongs to a study of T cells in pancreatic ductal adenocarcinoma. Surgery without prior neoadjuvant therapy was the treatment of the selected pancreatic ductal adenocarcinoma patients. The protocol was immunoSEQ multiplex PCR, while the TCRdb copy is restricted to in-frame clones and leaves out a portion. The data hold approximately 97,000 clones, with about 95% observed a single time. Study findings and constraints: Unique clonotypes were 7.5 to 8.5-fold more numerous in blood than in tumor.

V trimming: 4 bases; J trimming: 5 bases; junction bases outside the gene matches: 10. Germline-derived CDR1 and CDR2 are LNHNV and YYDKDF (reference sequence). There are 15 residues in the CDR3. This sequence originates from a human donor with pancreatic ductal adenocarcinoma. The chain carries TRBV15 and TRBJ2-5, with 7 nucleotides matching TRBD2. Sequenced material: PBMCs. CDR3 region: CATSTEREGGETQYF. The CDR3 DNA reads as TGTGCCACCAGCACCGAGCGGGAAGGTGGTGAGACCCAGTACTTC. Complete variable domain (other parts from reference TRBV15 and TRBJ2-5): DAMVIQNPRYQVTQFGKPVTLSCSQTLNHNVMYWYQQKSSQAPKLLFHYYDKDFNNEADTPDNFQSRRPNTSFCFLDIRSPGLGDTAMYLCATSTEREGGETQYFGPGTRLLVL.